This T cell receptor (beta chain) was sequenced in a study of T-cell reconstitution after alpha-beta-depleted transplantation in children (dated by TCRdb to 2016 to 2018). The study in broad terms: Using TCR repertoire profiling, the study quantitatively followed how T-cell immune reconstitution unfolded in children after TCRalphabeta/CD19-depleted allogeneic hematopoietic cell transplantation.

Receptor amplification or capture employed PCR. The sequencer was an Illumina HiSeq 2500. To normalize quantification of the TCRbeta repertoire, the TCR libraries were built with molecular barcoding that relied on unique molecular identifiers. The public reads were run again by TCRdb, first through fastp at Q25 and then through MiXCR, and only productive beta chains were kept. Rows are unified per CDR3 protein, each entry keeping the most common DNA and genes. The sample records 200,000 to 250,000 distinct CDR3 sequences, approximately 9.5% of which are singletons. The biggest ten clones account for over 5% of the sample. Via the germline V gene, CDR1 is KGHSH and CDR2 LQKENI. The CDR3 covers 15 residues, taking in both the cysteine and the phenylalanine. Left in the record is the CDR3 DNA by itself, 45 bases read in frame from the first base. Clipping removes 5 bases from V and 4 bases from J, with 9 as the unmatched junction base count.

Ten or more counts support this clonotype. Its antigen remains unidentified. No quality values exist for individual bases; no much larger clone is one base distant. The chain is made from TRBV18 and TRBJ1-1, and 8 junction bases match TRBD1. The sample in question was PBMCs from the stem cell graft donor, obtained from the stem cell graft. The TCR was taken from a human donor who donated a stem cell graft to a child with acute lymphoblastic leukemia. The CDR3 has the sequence CASSKQGARGTEAFF. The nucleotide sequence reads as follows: TGTGCCAGCTCAAAGCAGGGGGCCAGAGGCACTGAAGCTTTCTTT.